The next 2 T cell receptor beta chains were all read from a single sample in a study of blood T cell repertoires in COVID-19 (dated by TCRdb to 2019 to 2021). The library was produced with the immunoSEQ multiplex PCR assay. Imported from immuneACCESS, the table was reduced by TCRdb to in-frame sequences with V and J called. These copies leave out some clones; in studies compared against another copy, an unresolved V gene accounts for under half, and the cause of the remainder is not known. Recorded for this sample are 17,000 or so clones; around 92% of them occurred a single time. The ten largest clones represent around 7.2% of the sample. The sequenced material came from peripheral blood. The receptors stem from a human donor in a cohort sampled during active COVID-19.

The V gene is TRBV5-8, the J gene TRBJ2-7, with 13 bases aligning to TRBD2. Germline V gene sequence: CDR1 SGHTS, CDR2 YDEGEE. V gave up 4 bases and J gave up 0 bases; unmatched junction bases: 7. This CDR3 is built from 17 residues. The CDR3: CASSPAGTSGASYEQYF. The CDR3 bases are TGTGCCAGCAGCCCAGCAGGGACTAGCGGGGCCTCCTACGAGCAGTACTTC.

The V and J genes are TRBV7-3 and TRBJ2-1; TRBD2 matches 7 bases. Germline V lookup: CDR1 SGHTA, CDR2 FQGTGA. Trimming removed 6 bases from V and 6 bases from J; junction bases left unmatched: 8. This CDR3 contains 14 residues. The CDR3 DNA reads as TGTGCCAGCAGAGAGTTTGCGGGAGCCAATGAGCAGTTCTTC. As protein: CASREFAGANEQFF. Full variable domain (outside the CDR3, taken from reference TRBV7-3 and TRBJ2-1): GAGVSQTPSNKVTEKGKYVELRCDPISGHTALYWYRQSLGQGPEFLIYFQGTGAADDSGLPNDRFFAVRPEGSVSTLKIQRTERGDSAVYLCASREFAGANEQFFGPGTRLTVL.